Sequencing of this T cell receptor (beta chain) was carried out in a study of blood T cell repertoires in COVID-19. Whole-study context: Acute and convalescent COVID-19 samples came from the United States, Italy and Spain.

With 4 bases removed from V and 2 bases from J, the gap between germline ends came to 15 bases. From germline, CDR1 is MNHEY and CDR2 SVGAGI. The CDR3 has 15 amino acids. In the original processing: Estimation of nucleated cell counts relied on the amplification of reference gene primers. The method was immunoSEQ multiplex PCR; TCRdb's version includes in-frame clones alone and lacks a portion of them. The DNA was the basis for D and trimming; V, J and clone size are from that table. The table lists 150,000 or so clones, over 60% of them singletons, with about 2.9% in the top ten. Researchers sorted participants into cohorts using their self-reported clinical history.

V and J are TRBV6-5 and TRBJ2-7; weak D call: TRBD2 (6 bases). The sequencing input was PBMCs or T cells enriched from blood (not recorded which). The TCR sequence derives from a woman aged 50 to 60 who had recovered from COVID-19. CDR3 sequence reads: CASSSAGTGTYEQYF. The CDR3 DNA follows: TGTGCCAGCAGTTCCGCCGGGACTGGTACCTACGAGCAGTACTTC.